This T cell receptor (beta chain) was documented in a study of T cells in Graves' hyperthyroidism and ophthalmopathy. Study details: Prior to any treatment, at the point of initial diagnosis, peripheral blood was collected.

Amplification yielded TCR beta CDR3 regions, with RNA transcripts as the source. In the first-round RT-PCR of the TCR CDR3, the HTBI primer set was used. TCRdb redid the calling of the multiplex PCR reads with MiXCR, one entry per CDR3 protein. The repertoire includes 35,000 to 45,000 distinct CDR3 sequences, 49% of them detected once, and roughly 6.2% sits in the top ten. In this sample, this clonotype turned up many times. J lost 6 bases, V lost 3 bases, and 10 bases had no gene match. CDR3 length: 15 residues. The germline V gene has CDR1 DFQATT and CDR2 SNEGSKA (reference sequence). Among the patients, aged 18 to 65, hyperthyroidism was newly diagnosed and had lasted under 2 months.

This clonotype was obtained from a woman in her fifties or sixties with Graves' hyperthyroidism that later progressed to Graves' ophthalmopathy. Sequences were obtained from blood. This chain uses TRBV20-1 with TRBJ2-1; 8 bases match TRBD2. The CDR3 nucleotides are TGCAGTGCTAGCCGCAGCGGGAGTACCTCCAATGAGCAGTTCTTC. Translating it yields CSASRSGSTSNEQFF.